The clone carrying this T cell receptor beta chain has ten or more counts. Antigen unknown. The V end was cut by 0 bases, the J end by 3 bases, with 11 bases between. The CDR3 length is 14 residues. Per the germline V gene, CDR1 is DFQATT and CDR2 is SNEGSKA (reference sequence). The sample originates from a study of breast tumors, draining lymph nodes, adjacent tissues. Study observations and caveats: Tumor repertoires ranked between lymph nodes and nontumor tissue in diversity, with V and J gene preferences. That most tumor T cells come from lymph nodes remained unproven. Luminal-like breast cancer showed significantly higher tumor–nontumor repertoire similarity than basal-like.

TCRdb reanalysed the multiplex PCR reads using MiXCR and keeps one entry per CDR3 protein. Here the sample spans some 100,000 distinct CDR3 sequences, about 20% being singletons. Breast cancer patients provided tissue from their axillary draining lymph nodes. This sequence was found in a female donor with breast cancer. Some clones in this sample may be carry-over from other donors' samples. Sequencing was performed on axillary lymph node tissue. The rearrangement uses TRBV20-1 and TRBJ1-2, with D perhaps TRBD1 (5 bases). CDR3 amino acids: CSARDAQGDYGYTF. In DNA form, the CDR3 reads TGCAGTGCTAGAGATGCCCAGGGAGACTATGGCTACACCTTC.